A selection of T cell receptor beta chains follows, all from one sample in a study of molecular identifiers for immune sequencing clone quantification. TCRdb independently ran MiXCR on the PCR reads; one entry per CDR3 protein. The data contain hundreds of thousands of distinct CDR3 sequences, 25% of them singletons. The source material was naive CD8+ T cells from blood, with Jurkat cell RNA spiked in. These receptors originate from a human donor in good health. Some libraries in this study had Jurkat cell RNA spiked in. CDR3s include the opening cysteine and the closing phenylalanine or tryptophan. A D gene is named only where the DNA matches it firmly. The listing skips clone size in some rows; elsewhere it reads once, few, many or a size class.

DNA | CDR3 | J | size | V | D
TGTGCCTGGAGTGTACTAGAGTCCTACGAGCAGTACTTC | CAWSVLESYEQYF | TRBJ2-7 | NA | TRBV30 | NA
TGTGCCAGCAGCCCCACTTCTAGCGGGAGTCTGGATGAGCAGTTCTTC | CASSPTSSGSLDEQFF | TRBJ2-1 | few | TRBV3-1 | TRBD2
TGTGCTAGTGTCCCAGGGGCGGCCTACAATGAGCAGTTCTTC | CASVPGAAYNEQFF | TRBJ2-1 | few | TRBV12-5 | NA
TGCGCCAGCAGCCAAGAACAGGGGGTCATGGGTGAGCAGTACTTC | CASSQEQGVMGEQYF | TRBJ2-7 | NA | TRBV4-3 | TRBD1
TGTGCCAGCAGTTTAGGCGGCCAGGAGATTAATTCACCCCTCCACTTT | CASSLGGQEINSPLHF | TRBJ1-6 | many | TRBV12-3/TRBV12-4 | NA
TGCGCCAGCAGCCAAGATCACGGTTTCCTGGGCACAGATACGCAGTATTTT | CASSQDHGFLGTDTQYF | TRBJ2-3 | NA | TRBV4-3 | NA
TGTGCCTGCAGTTACCGGGATGGTGAGGGCGTAGAAGCTTTCTTT | CACSYRDGEGVEAFF | TRBJ1-1 | few | TRBV6-2/TRBV6-3 | NA
TGTGCCAGCAGTTCGGGACTAGCGGGATACACCCCGACAGATACGCAGTATTTT | CASSSGLAGYTPTDTQYF | TRBJ2-3 | NA | TRBV27 | TRBD2
TGTGCCAGCAGTCCGACAAAAGGTGGGGCCCCCTATGGCTACACCTTC | CASSPTKGGAPYGYTF | TRBJ1-2 | NA | TRBV28 | NA
TGCGCCAGCAGCCAAGAGGATGGCAGGGCCTACGAGCAGTACTTC | CASSQEDGRAYEQYF | TRBJ2-7 | many | TRBV4-1 | NA
TGTGCCAGCAGTGAAGCGACTATGCGTTATAATTCACCCCTCCACTTT | CASSEATMRYNSPLHF | TRBJ1-6 | NA | TRBV6-1 | NA
TGCAGCGCGTCGAGTGGCTACTACAATGAGCAGTTCTTC | CSASSGYYNEQFF | TRBJ2-1 | NA | TRBV29-1 | NA
TGTGCCAGCGCTGGCCCCCAAGAGACCCAGTACTTC | CASAGPQETQYF | TRBJ2-5 | many | TRBV27 | NA